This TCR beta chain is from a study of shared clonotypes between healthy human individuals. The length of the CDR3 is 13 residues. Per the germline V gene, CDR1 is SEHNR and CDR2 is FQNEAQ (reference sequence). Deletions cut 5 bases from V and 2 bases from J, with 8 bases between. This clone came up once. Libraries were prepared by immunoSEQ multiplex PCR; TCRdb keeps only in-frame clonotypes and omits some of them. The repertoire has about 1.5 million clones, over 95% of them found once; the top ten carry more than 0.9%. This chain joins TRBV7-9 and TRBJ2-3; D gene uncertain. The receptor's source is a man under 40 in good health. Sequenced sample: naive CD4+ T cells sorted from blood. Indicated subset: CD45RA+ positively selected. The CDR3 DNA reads TGTGCCAGCAGCCCGCTCGCCACAGATACGCAGTATTTT. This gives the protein CASSPLATDTQYF.